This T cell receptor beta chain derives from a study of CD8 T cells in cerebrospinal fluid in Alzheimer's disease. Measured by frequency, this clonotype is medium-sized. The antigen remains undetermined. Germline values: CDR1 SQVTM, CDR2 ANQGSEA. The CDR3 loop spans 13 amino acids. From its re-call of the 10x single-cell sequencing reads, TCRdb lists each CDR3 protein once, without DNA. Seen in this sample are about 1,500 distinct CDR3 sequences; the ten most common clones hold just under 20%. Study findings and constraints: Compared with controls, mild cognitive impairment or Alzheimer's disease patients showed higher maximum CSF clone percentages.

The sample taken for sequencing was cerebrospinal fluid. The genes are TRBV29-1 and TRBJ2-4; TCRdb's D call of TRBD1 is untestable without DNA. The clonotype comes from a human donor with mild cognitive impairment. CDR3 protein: CSVPWGAKNIQYF. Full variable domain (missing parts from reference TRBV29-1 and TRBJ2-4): SAVISQKPSRDICQRGTSLTIQCQVDSQVTMMFWYRQQPGQSLTLIATANQGSEATYESGFVIDKFPISRPNLTFSTLTVSNMSPEDSSIYLCSVPWGAKNIQYFGAGTRLSVL.